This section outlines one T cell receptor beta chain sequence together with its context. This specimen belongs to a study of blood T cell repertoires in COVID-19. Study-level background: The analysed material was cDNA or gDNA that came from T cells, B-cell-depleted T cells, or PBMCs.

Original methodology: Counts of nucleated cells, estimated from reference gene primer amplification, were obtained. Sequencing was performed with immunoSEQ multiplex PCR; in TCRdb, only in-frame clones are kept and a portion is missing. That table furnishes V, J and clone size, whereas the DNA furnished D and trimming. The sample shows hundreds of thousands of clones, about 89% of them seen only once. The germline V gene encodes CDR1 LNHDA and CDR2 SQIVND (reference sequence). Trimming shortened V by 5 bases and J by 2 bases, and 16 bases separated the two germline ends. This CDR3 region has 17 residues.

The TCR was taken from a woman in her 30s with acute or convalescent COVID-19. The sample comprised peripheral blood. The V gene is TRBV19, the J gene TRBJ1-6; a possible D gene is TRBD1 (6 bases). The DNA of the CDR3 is TGTGCCAGTAGTGGAACAGGGCTTAACACCTATAATTCACCCCTCCACTTT. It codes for CASSGTGLNTYNSPLHF.